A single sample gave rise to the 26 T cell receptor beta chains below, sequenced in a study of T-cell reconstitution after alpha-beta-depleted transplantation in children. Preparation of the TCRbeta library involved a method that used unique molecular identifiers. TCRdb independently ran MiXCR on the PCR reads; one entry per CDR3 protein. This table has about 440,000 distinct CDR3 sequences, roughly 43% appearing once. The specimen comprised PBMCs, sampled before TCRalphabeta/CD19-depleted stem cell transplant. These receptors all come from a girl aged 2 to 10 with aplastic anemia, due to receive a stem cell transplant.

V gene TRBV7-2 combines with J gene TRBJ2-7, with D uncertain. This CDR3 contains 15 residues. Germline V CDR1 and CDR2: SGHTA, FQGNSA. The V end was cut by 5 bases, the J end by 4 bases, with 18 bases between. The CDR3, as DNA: TGTGCCAGCAGCCTTCTAGGCAGGAACCTTTACGAGCAGTACTTC. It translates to CASSLLGRNLYEQYF.

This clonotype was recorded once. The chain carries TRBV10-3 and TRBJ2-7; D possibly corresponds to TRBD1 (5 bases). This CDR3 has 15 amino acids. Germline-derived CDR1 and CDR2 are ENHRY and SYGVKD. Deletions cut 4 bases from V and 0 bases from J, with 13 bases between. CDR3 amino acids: CAISGAGLSSYEQYF. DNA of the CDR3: TGTGCCATCAGTGGGGCAGGGCTCAGCTCCTACGAGCAGTACTTC.

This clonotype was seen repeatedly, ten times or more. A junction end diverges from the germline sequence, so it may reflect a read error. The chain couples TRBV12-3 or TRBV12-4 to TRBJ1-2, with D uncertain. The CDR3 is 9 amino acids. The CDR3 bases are TGTGCCAGCAGTTTACCACTCCTCTTC. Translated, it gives CASSLPLLF.

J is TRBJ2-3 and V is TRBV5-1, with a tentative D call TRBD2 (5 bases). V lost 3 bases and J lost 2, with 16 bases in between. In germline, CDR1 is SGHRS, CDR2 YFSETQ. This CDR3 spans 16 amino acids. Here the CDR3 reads CASSSRVEAATDTQYF. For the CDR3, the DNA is TGCGCCAGCAGCTCTCGTGTGGAAGCGGCCACAGATACGCAGTATTTT.

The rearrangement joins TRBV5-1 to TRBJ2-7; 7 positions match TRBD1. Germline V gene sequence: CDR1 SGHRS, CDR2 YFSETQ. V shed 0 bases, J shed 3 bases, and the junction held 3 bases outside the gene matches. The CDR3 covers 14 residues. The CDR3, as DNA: TGCGCCAGCAGCTTGGAGGGACAGCGCTACGAGCAGTACTTC. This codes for CASSLEGQRYEQYF. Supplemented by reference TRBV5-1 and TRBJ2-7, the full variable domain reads KAGVTQTPRYLIKTRGQQVTLSCSPISGHRSVSWYQQTPGQGLQFLFEYFSETQRNKGNFPGRFSGRQFSNSRSEMNVSTLELGDSALYLCASSLEGQRYEQYFGPGTRLTVT.

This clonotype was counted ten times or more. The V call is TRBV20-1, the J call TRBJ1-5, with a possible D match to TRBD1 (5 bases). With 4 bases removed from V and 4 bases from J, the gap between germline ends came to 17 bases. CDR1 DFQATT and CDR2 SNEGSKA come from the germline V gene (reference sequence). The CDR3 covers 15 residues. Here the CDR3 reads CSATSGGAKNQPQHF. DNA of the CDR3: TGCAGTGCTACCTCAGGAGGGGCGAAGAATCAGCCCCAGCATTTT.

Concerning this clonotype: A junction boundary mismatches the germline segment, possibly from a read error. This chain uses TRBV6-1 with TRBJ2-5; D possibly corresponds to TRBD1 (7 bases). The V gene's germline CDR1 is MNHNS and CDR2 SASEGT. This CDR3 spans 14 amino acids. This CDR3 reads CASLRGGGEETQSF. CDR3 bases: TGTGCCAGCCTACGAGGGGGCGGGGAAGAGACCCAGTCCTTC.

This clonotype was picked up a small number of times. The CDR3 here is CASSLWGGGTDTQYF. CDR3 nucleotides: TGTGCCAGCAGCTTGTGGGGGGGAGGTACAGATACGCAGTATTTT. The J gene is TRBJ2-3, the V gene TRBV7-6; TRBD2 matches 7 bases. CDR3 length: 15 amino acids. Per germline, CDR1 SGHVS and CDR2 FNYEAQ. With V trimmed by 3 bases and J by 3 bases, 6 bases remained unmatched.

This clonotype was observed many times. CDR3 bases: TGCGCCAGCAAGGATACAGGGGGCTCTTATAATGAAAAACTGTTTTTT. Translation: CASKDTGGSYNEKLFF. The gene calls are TRBV5-1 and TRBJ1-4; 9 nucleotides agree with TRBD1. This CDR3 is 16 amino acids long. Germline trimming cut 6 bases from V and 4 bases from J; bases unmatched to any gene: 10. Germline V gives CDR1 SGHRS, CDR2 YFSETQ. Based on the CDR3 plus reference TRBV5-1 and TRBJ1-4, the full variable domain is KAGVTQTPRYLIKTRGQQVTLSCSPISGHRSVSWYQQTPGQGLQFLFEYFSETQRNKGNFPGRFSGRQFSNSRSEMNVSTLELGDSALYLCASKDTGGSYNEKLFFGSGTQLSVL.

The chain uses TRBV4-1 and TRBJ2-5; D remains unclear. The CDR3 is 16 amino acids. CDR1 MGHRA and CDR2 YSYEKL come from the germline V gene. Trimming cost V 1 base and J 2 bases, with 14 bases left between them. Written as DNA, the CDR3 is TGCGCCAGCAGCCAAGCGACACCCACCCTTCAAGAGACCCAGTACTTC. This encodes CASSQATPTLQETQYF.

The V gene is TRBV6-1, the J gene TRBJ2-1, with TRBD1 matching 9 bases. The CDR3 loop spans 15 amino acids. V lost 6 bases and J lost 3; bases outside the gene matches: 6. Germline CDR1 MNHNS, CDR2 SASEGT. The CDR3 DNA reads TGTGCCAGCAGGACGGACAGGGGTAACTACAATGAGCAGTTCTTC. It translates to CASRTDRGNYNEQFF.

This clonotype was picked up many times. CDR3 amino acids: CASSPRNTGELFF. In nucleotides, the CDR3 is TGCGCCAGCAGCCCTCGGAACACCGGGGAGCTGTTTTTT. The chain has TRBV10-1 and TRBJ2-2; unclear D gene. In germline, CDR1 is WNHNN, CDR2 SYGVQD (reference sequence). Trimming pared 6 bases from V and 1 base from J, leaving 6 bases between. The CDR3 has 13 residues.

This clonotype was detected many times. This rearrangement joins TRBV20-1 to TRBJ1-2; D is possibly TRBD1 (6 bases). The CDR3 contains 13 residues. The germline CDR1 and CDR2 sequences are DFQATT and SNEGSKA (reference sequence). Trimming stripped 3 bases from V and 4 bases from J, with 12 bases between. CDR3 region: CSASTGRIYGYTF. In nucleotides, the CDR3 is TGCAGTGCTAGTACAGGGCGAATCTATGGCTACACCTTC.

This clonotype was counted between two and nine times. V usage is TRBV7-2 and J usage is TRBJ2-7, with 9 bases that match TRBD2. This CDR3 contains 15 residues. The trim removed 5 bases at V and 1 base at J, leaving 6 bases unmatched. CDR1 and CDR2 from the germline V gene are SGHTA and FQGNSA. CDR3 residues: CASSTGLALSYEQYF. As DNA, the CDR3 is TGTGCCAGCAGCACGGGACTAGCCCTTTCCTACGAGCAGTACTTC.

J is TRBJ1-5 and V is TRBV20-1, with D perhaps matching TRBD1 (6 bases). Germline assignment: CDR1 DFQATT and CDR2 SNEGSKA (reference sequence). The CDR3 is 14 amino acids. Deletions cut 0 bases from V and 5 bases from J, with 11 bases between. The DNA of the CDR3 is TGCAGTGCTAGAGATGCGACAGGCGATCAGCCCCAGCATTTT. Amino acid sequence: CSARDATGDQPQHF.

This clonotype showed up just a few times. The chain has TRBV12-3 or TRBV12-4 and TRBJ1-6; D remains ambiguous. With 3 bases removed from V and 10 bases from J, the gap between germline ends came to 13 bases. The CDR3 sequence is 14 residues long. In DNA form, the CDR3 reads TGTGCCAGCAGTTTGACTGCTGCCCAGTCACCCCTCCACTTT. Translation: CASSLTAAQSPLHF.

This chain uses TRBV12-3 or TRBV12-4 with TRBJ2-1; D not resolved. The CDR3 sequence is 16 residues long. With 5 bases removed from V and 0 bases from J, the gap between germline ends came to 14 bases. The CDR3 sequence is CASSVLSHPSYNEQFF. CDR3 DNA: TGTGCCAGCAGTGTCCTCTCCCACCCCTCCTACAATGAGCAGTTCTTC.

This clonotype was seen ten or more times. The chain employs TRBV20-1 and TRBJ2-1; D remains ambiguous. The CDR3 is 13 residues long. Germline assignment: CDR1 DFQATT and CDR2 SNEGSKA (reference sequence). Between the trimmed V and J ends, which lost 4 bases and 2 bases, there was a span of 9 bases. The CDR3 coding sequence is TGCAGTGCTACCCAGCCCCCCTACAATGAGCAGTTCTTC. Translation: CSATQPPYNEQFF.

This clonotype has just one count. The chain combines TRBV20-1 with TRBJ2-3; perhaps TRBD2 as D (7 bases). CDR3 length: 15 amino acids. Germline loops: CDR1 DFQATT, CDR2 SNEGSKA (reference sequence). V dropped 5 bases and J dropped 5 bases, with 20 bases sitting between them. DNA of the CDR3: TGCAGTGCTGGGGACTACGCGGGGGCAGGAGATACGCAGTATTTT. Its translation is CSAGDYAGAGDTQYF.

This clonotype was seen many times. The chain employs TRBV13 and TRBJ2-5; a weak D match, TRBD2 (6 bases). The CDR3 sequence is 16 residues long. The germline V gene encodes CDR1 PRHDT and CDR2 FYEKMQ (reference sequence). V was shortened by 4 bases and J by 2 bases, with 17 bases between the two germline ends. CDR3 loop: CASSSGTLKGQETQYF. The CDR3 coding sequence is TGTGCCAGCAGCTCGGGGACTCTGAAGGGGCAAGAGACCCAGTACTTC.

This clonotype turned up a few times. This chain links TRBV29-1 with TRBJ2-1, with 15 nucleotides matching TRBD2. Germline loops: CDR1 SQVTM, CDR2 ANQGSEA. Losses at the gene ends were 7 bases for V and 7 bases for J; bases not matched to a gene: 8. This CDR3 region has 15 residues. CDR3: CSAQTGTSGRNEQFF. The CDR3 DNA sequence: TGCAGCGCCCAAACCGGGACTAGCGGGAGGAATGAGCAGTTCTTC.

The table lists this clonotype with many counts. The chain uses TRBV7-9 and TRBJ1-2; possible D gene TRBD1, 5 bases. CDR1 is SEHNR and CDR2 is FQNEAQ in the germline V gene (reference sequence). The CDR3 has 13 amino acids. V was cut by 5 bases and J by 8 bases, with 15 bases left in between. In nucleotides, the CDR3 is TGTGCCAGCAGCCTAGGGGCGTATGGAGGCTACACCTTC. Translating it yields CASSLGAYGGYTF.

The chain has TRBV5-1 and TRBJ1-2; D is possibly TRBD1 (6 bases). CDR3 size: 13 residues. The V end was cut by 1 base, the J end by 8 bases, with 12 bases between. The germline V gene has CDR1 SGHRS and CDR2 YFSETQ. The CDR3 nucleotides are TGCGCCAGCAGCTTGACAGGGAAGGAAGGCTACACCTTC. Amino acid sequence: CASSLTGKEGYTF.

The CDR3 loop reads CASQVGGARDEKLFF. CDR3 nucleotides: TGTGCCAGCCAAGTGGGTGGGGCGCGAGATGAAAAACTGTTTTTT. The V call is TRBV4-2, the J call TRBJ1-4; D might be TRBD1 (5 bases). This CDR3 is 15 amino acids long. In germline, CDR1 is LGHNA, CDR2 YNFKEQ. V dropped 8 bases and J dropped 6 bases, with 19 bases sitting between them.

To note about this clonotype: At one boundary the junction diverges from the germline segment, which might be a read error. The CDR3 DNA sequence: TGTGCCTGCAGCCCTGGGACGACGGACAATGAGCAGTTCTTC. It codes for CACSPGTTDNEQFF. The J gene is TRBJ2-1, the V gene TRBV27; perhaps D is TRBD1 or TRBD2 (5 bases each). This CDR3 region has 14 residues. Per the germline V gene, CDR1 is MNHEY and CDR2 is SMNVEV (reference sequence).

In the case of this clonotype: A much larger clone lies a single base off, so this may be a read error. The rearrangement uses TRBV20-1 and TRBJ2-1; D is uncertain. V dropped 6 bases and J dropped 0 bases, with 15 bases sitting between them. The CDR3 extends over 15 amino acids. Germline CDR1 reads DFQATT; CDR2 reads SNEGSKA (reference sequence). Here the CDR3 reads CSAVRALSSYNEQFF. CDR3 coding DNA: TGCAGTGCGGTACGGGCTCTGAGCTCCTACAATGAGCAGTTCTTC.